The 17 T cell receptor beta chains listed next were all sequenced from one sample in a study of vaccination and CD4 T cells after COVID-19. Treatment indicated: roughly 10-day PBMC culture with coronavirus spike peptide pools or control peptides (ViraFEST assay). Sequenced with the Oncomine TCR Beta short-read assay was DNA taken from cultured CD4+ T cells. TCRdb analysed the PCR reads with MiXCR anew, one entry per CDR3 protein. The sample holds some 9,200 distinct CDR3 sequences, roughly 34% seen once. What these receptors recognize is not known. The sample was CD4+ T cells from blood, cultured in vitro. These TCRs come from a human donor who had recovered from COVID-19.

This clonotype was counted only a few times. The chain links TRBV3-1 to TRBJ2-2; the D call may be TRBD1 or TRBD2 (6 bases each). Germline V gene data show CDR1 as LGHDT and CDR2 as YNNKEL (reference sequence). V was cut by 1 base and J by 6 bases, with 15 bases left in between. The CDR3 runs to 16 residues. The CDR3: CASSQAGGLGAGELFF. The CDR3 nucleotides are TGTGCCAGCAGCCAAGCTGGGGGGCTCGGAGCCGGGGAGCTGTTTTTT.

The chain couples TRBV10-3 to TRBJ1-2, with 7 nucleotides matching TRBD1. V was clipped by 11 bases and J by 8 bases; unmatched bases: 11. Germline CDR1 ENHRY, CDR2 SYGVKD. The CDR3 runs to 12 residues. The CDR3 DNA follows: TGTGCCCTCGGAGAGGGGGCGGAGGGCTACACCTTC. This gives the protein CALGEGAEGYTF.

The chain carries TRBV12-3 or TRBV12-4 and TRBJ1-4, with D possibly TRBD1 on 6 matching bases. V lost 8 bases, J lost 7 bases, and 20 bases lay in between. The CDR3 length is 15 residues. The CDR3 nucleotides read TGTGCCAGCTCAACCGGGGGGCTCGGGTCTGAAAAACTGTTTTTT. Encoded protein: CASSTGGLGSEKLFF.

This clonotype was found a few times. The chain is built from TRBV11-2 and TRBJ1-1, with no clear D. The V gene's germline CDR1 is SGHAT and CDR2 FQNNGV. Trimming cost V 0 bases and J 5 bases, with 16 bases left between them. This CDR3 spans 16 amino acids. DNA for the CDR3: TGTGCCAGCAGCTTAGAGTTCAAGGTGGCGAGGACTGAAGCTTTCTTT. The encoded protein is CASSLEFKVARTEAFF.

This clonotype was observed a few times. CDR3 amino acids: CASSLRPSDGPQHF. The CDR3 DNA is TGTGCCAGCAGTTTAAGACCTTCAGACGGGCCCCAGCATTTT. This rearrangement joins TRBV27 to TRBJ1-5; D is unresolved. CDR1 MNHEY and CDR2 SMNVEV come from the germline V gene (reference sequence). There are 14 residues in the CDR3. Trimming shortened V by 2 bases and J by 9 bases, and 14 bases separated the two germline ends.

The rearrangement uses TRBV9 and TRBJ2-5, with TRBD1 identical over 7 bases. This CDR3 spans 14 amino acids. CDR1 SGDLS and CDR2 YYNGEE come from the germline V gene. Trimming removed 6 bases from V and 1 base from J; junction bases left unmatched: 6. The CDR3 nucleotides read TGTGCCAGCAATACCGGGACAGTCCAAGAGACCCAGTACTTC. Amino acids: CASNTGTVQETQYF. The full variable domain, completed using reference TRBV9 and TRBJ2-5, is DSGVTQTPKHLITATGQRVTLRCSPRSGDLSVYWYQQSLDQGLQFLIQYYNGEERAKGNILERFSAQQFPDLHSELNLSSLELGDSALYFCASNTGTVQETQYFGPGTRLLVL.

The chain employs TRBV7-9 and TRBJ1-1; the D gene is possibly TRBD1 (6 bases). From germline, CDR1 is SEHNR and CDR2 FQNEAQ (reference sequence). The CDR3 is made up of 12 amino acids. Trimming removed 5 bases from V and 10 bases from J, with 14 bases in between. The CDR3 nucleotides read TGTGCCAGCAGCATCCCGGGACACCCAGCTTTCTTT. Encoded protein: CASSIPGHPAFF.

The rearrangement uses TRBV5-1 and TRBJ2-6; D might be TRBD2 (7 bases). Germline V gives CDR1 SGHRS, CDR2 YFSETQ. The CDR3 extends over 16 amino acids. Trimming left V 1 base short and J 4 bases short, with 12 bases between. CDR3 DNA sequence: TGCGCCAGCAGCTTGACGGGGGGCGCCGGGGCCAACGTCCTGACTTTC. It is translated as CASSLTGGAGANVLTF.

The V and J genes are TRBV27 and TRBJ1-1; TRBD1 matches 8 bases. Germline CDR1 is MNHEY and CDR2 is SMNVEV (reference sequence). CDR3 length: 16 residues. V gave up 6 bases and J gave up 3 bases; unmatched junction bases: 12. The CDR3 here is CASSPQGAARYTEAFF. CDR3 nucleotides: TGTGCCAGCAGCCCGCAGGGGGCGGCGAGATACACTGAAGCTTTCTTT.

Of note for this clonotype: This CDR3 fails to terminate in the conserved phenylalanine or tryptophan, so it likely reflects a read error. This rearrangement joins TRBV30 to TRBJ2-7; 9 nucleotides align to TRBD2. Germline CDR1 is GTSNPN and CDR2 is SVGIG (reference sequence). Trimming at V came to 1 base and at J to 6 bases, leaving 7 bases not matched to a gene. This CDR3 has 14 amino acids. In DNA, the CDR3 is TGTGCCTGGAGTGAGGGACTAGCTGTCGGCGAGCAGTACTAC. It translates to CAWSEGLAVGEQYY.

The V gene is TRBV11-3, the J gene TRBJ2-5; no reliable D call. Germline V gene sequence: CDR1 SGHNT, CDR2 YENEEA. The ends were cut back, 2 bases at V and 5 bases at J, with 6 bases in the middle. The CDR3 runs 12 residues. The CDR3 protein is CASSLLLETQYF. In nucleotides, the CDR3 is TGTGCCAGCAGCTTATTACTTGAGACCCAGTACTTC. Full variable domain (missing parts from reference TRBV11-3 and TRBJ2-5): EAGVVQSPRYKIIEKKQPVAFWCNPISGHNTLYWYLQNLGQGPELLIRYENEEAVDDSQLPKDRFSAERLKGVDSTLKIQPAELGDSAVYLCASSLLLETQYFGPGTRLLVL.

This clonotype has more than one count but fewer than ten. The V call is TRBV6-4, the J call TRBJ2-3; D gene uncertain. Trimming left V 2 bases short and J 1 base short, with 4 bases between. From germline, CDR1 is MRHNA and CDR2 SNTAGT. CDR3 length: 13 residues. The CDR3 region has the DNA TGTGCCAGCAGTGACCCGCGCACAGATACGCAGTATTTT. It codes for CASSDPRTDTQYF.

Only one count was recorded for this clonotype. V usage is TRBV5-4 and J usage is TRBJ2-6; no reliable D call. Trimming took 0 bases from V and 4 from J, leaving 8 bases between them. CDR1 and CDR2 (germline): SGHNT, YYREEE (reference sequence). The CDR3 contains 15 residues. The CDR3 loop is CASSLDGGGANVLTF. The DNA of the CDR3 is TGTGCCAGCAGCTTGGATGGCGGCGGGGCCAACGTCCTGACTTTC.

V gene TRBV11-3 combines with J gene TRBJ1-6; unclear D gene. Germline-derived CDR1 and CDR2 are SGHNT and YENEEA. The V end was cut by 3 bases, the J end by 6 bases, with 9 bases between. The CDR3 spans 14 residues. CDR3 sequence reads: CASSFIGPNSPLHF. In DNA, the CDR3 is TGTGCCAGCAGCTTTATCGGGCCTAATTCACCCCTCCACTTT.

The rearrangement joins TRBV20-1 to TRBJ2-1; TRBD2 agrees at 12 bases. Germline loops: CDR1 DFQATT, CDR2 SNEGSKA (reference sequence). After removal of 3 bases from V and 7 bases from J, the junction contained 13 bases not matched to a gene. The CDR3 loop spans 17 amino acids. The CDR3 bases are TGCAGTGCTAGCTTTACAACCCTAGCGGGGGGGCCAAATGAGCAGTTCTTC. Its translation: CSASFTTLAGGPNEQFF.

V gene TRBV20-1 combines with J gene TRBJ1-2; D might be TRBD1 (5 bases). Trimming stripped 2 bases from V and 2 bases from J, with 18 bases between. This CDR3 region has 16 residues. Germline values: CDR1 DFQATT, CDR2 SNEGSKA (reference sequence). CDR3 sequence (DNA): TGCAGTGCTAGACCTAGGGACGGAAATATGAACTATGGCTACACCTTC. It is translated as CSARPRDGNMNYGYTF.

This clonotype has a handful of counts. V and J are TRBV6-4 and TRBJ2-5; D is unclear. The CDR3 is made up of 13 amino acids. CDR1 is MRHNA, CDR2 SNTAGT, per germline. Trimming removed 6 bases at V and 5 bases at J, with 13 bases between. The CDR3 DNA reads as TGTGCCAGCAGAGCCAAAAAGGCTGAGACCCAGTACTTC. Translated, it gives CASRAKKAETQYF.